This entry lists 5 T cell receptor beta chains sequenced from one sample in a study of CD8+CD57+ T cells in acquired aplastic anemia. It was genomic DNA that served as the template for profiling TCR beta VDJ and CDR3. One entry per CDR3 protein results from TCRdb running MiXCR on the reads. The sample includes some 190,000 distinct CDR3 sequences, roughly half of them seen just once. What was sequenced was sorted CD4+, CD8+, or CD8+CD57+ T cells (not recorded which) from PBMCs. The receptors were gathered from a human donor in good health.

This rearrangement joins TRBV2 to TRBJ2-2; D might be TRBD2 (6 bases). The CDR3 loop spans 17 amino acids. Germline V lookup: CDR1 SNHLY, CDR2 FYNNEI. Trimming shortened V by 2 bases and J by 0 bases, and 13 bases separated the two germline ends. The CDR3 nucleotides are TGTGCCAGCAGTGAAAGAATGGGACTTGCGAACACCGGGGAGCTGTTTTTT. This encodes CASSERMGLANTGELFF.

The chain is built from TRBV7-8 and TRBJ2-5; D is uncertain. Between the trimmed V and J ends, which lost 2 bases and 2 bases, there was a span of 9 bases. This CDR3 is 14 amino acids long. Per the germline V gene, CDR1 is SGHVS and CDR2 is FQNEAQ. The CDR3 region is CASSLSLPQETQYF. CDR3 DNA: TGTGCCAGCAGCTTATCCCTGCCACAAGAGACCCAGTACTTC.

The V call is TRBV5-4, the J call TRBJ1-2; TRBD1 is a possible D gene (5 bases). Germline values: CDR1 SGHNT, CDR2 YYREEE (reference sequence). V lost 4 bases to trimming and J lost 7 bases, with 11 bases between them. CDR3 length equals 12 residues. The CDR3 bases are TGTGCCAGCAGCGTGAAGGGGTTTGGCTACACCTTC. It is translated as CASSVKGFGYTF.

This clonotype occurred once. The rearrangement uses TRBV6-2 or TRBV6-3 and TRBJ2-6; 8 positions agree with TRBD1. Trimming cost V 4 bases and J 0 bases; bases outside gene matches: 8. The CDR3 totals 18 residues. Germline V lookup: CDR1 MNHEY, CDR2 SVGEGT. Written as DNA, the CDR3 is TGTGCCAGCAGTTCTGGACAGGGCCGTTCCTCTGGGGCCAACGTCCTGACTTTC. Translation gives CASSSGQGRSSGANVLTF.

This clonotype was seen a few times. The J gene is TRBJ2-2, the V gene TRBV18; unclear D gene. V was pared by 1 base and J by 0 bases, with 9 bases between. The CDR3 is 16 amino acids. The germline V gene encodes CDR1 KGHSH and CDR2 LQKENI. The CDR3: CASSPRQSTNTGELFF. For the CDR3, the DNA is TGTGCCAGCTCACCACGGCAATCCACGAACACCGGGGAGCTGTTTTTT.